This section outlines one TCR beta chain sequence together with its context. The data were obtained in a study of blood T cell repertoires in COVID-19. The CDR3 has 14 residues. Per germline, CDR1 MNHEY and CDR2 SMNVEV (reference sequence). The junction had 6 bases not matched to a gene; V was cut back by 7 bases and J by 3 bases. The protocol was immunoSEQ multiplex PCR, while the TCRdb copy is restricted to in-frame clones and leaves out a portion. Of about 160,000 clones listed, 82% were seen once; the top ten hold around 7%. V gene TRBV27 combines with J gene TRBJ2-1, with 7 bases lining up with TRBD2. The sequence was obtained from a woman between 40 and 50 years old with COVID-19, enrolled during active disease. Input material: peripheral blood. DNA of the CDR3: TGTGCCAGCACCCTCGGGACTAACTACAATGAGCAGTTCTTC. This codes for CASTLGTNYNEQFF.